One sample yielded the 13 T cell receptor beta chains listed below, sequenced in a study of T-cell reconstitution after alpha-beta-depleted transplantation in children. Unique molecular identifiers tagged the TCRbeta library. One entry per CDR3 protein results from TCRdb running MiXCR on the PCR reads. The data show around 500,000 distinct CDR3 sequences, with around an eighth seen just once and over 5.5% held by the top ten. The sample in question was PBMCs from the stem cell graft donor, obtained from the stem cell graft. These receptors were obtained from a human donor who donated a stem cell graft to a child with combined immunodeficiency.

This clonotype was counted many times. The chain carries TRBV29-1 and TRBJ2-1; D remains ambiguous. This CDR3 region has 14 residues. Between the trimmed V and J ends, which lost 3 bases and 14 bases, there was a span of 23 bases. CDR1 and CDR2 from the germline V gene are SQVTM and ANQGSEA. The CDR3 sequence: CSVERLSLRTYKFF. The CDR3 nucleotides are TGCAGCGTTGAGCGTCTATCGCTGCGCACTTACAAGTTCTTC.

V usage is TRBV7-2 and J usage is TRBJ2-7; 9 positions match TRBD2. Germline trimming cut 5 bases from V and 6 bases from J; bases unmatched to any gene: 14. CDR3 size: 16 residues. Germline lookup yields CDR1 SGHTA and CDR2 FQGNSA. CDR3 protein: CASSRKGREGLTEQYF. The CDR3 DNA reads as TGTGCCAGCAGCCGGAAAGGGCGGGAGGGCCTGACCGAGCAGTACTTC.

This clonotype came up many times. V gene TRBV5-1 combines with J gene TRBJ2-7, with TRBD2 matching over 7 bases. This CDR3 region has 15 residues. Germline values: CDR1 SGHRS, CDR2 YFSETQ. Unmatched junction bases numbered 6, after V lost 1 base and J lost 2 bases. The chain's CDR3 is CASSLTGGRPYEQYF. CDR3 coding DNA: TGCGCCAGCAGCTTGACGGGAGGTCGGCCCTACGAGCAGTACTTC. Based on the CDR3 plus reference TRBV5-1 and TRBJ2-7, the full variable domain is KAGVTQTPRYLIKTRGQQVTLSCSPISGHRSVSWYQQTPGQGLQFLFEYFSETQRNKGNFPGRFSGRQFSNSRSEMNVSTLELGDSALYLCASSLTGGRPYEQYFGPGTRLTVT.

There are a few counts of this clonotype. This sequence joins TRBV11-1 and TRBJ2-7; 8 bases match TRBD1. The CDR3 runs 14 residues. The J segment lost 7 bases and the V segment lost 3 bases, leaving 8 bases of the junction unmatched. Germline lookup yields CDR1 SGHAT and CDR2 FQDESV (reference sequence). In DNA, the CDR3 is TGTGCCAGCAGCTTGACAGGGGCCTGGGGGGAGCAGTACTTC. Encoded protein: CASSLTGAWGEQYF.

This clonotype was seen ten or more times. V is TRBV20-1 and J is TRBJ2-7; a possible D gene is TRBD2 (5 bases). The germline CDR1 and CDR2 sequences are DFQATT and SNEGSKA (reference sequence). With 5 bases removed from V and 1 base from J, the gap between germline ends came to 12 bases. The CDR3 runs to 13 residues. Here the CDR3 reads CSAPASGSYEQYF. In DNA, the CDR3 is TGCAGTGCTCCAGCCTCGGGGTCCTACGAGCAGTACTTC.

In this sample, this clonotype turned up many times. The rearrangement links TRBV5-4 to TRBJ2-3; D remains unclear. Trimming shortened V by 0 bases and J by 0 bases, and 8 bases separated the two germline ends. The CDR3 is made up of 15 amino acids. The germline V gene has CDR1 SGHNT and CDR2 YYREEE (reference sequence). The chain's CDR3 is CASSLDGRSTDTQYF. CDR3 nucleotide sequence: TGTGCCAGCAGCTTGGACGGAAGGAGCACAGATACGCAGTATTTT. The full variable domain, rest sourced from reference TRBV5-4 and TRBJ2-3, is ETGVTQSPTHLIKTRGQQVTLRCSSQSGHNTVSWYQQALGQGPQFIFQYYREEENGRGNFPPRFSGLQFPNYSSELNVNALELDDSALYLCASSLDGRSTDTQYFGPGTRLTVL.

This clonotype was observed at least ten times. The rearrangement links TRBV7-3 to TRBJ2-6; D not resolved. The V and J ends lost 5 bases and 2 bases respectively, with 10 bases between them. The CDR3 is 15 residues long. Germline V gene lookup returns CDR1 SGHTA and CDR2 FQGTGA. In DNA form, the CDR3 reads TGTGCCAGCAGCCCCGTAGTGACTGGGGCCAACGTCCTGACTTTC. Protein product: CASSPVVTGANVLTF.

This clonotype was seen more than once but under ten times. The rearrangement joins TRBV6-2 or TRBV6-3 to TRBJ2-3; the D call may be TRBD1 or TRBD2 (5 bases each). Between the trimmed V and J ends, which lost 2 bases and 4 bases, there was a span of 7 bases. The CDR3 runs 13 residues. The germline gives CDR1 MNHEY, CDR2 SVGEGT. CDR3 in DNA: TGTGCCAGCAGTTACGGGACGGCAGATACGCAGTATTTT. Protein sequence: CASSYGTADTQYF.

This clonotype was found many times. The rearrangement links TRBV24-1 to TRBJ2-7; TRBD1 might be the D (5 bases). The germline V gene has CDR1 KGHDR and CDR2 SFDVKD. The ends were cut back, 2 bases at V and 2 bases at J, with 12 bases in the middle. The CDR3 is 15 residues long. The CDR3 reads CATSDSQDITYEQYF. In nucleotides, the CDR3 is TGTGCCACCAGTGATTCCCAGGACATAACCTACGAGCAGTACTTC.

This clonotype was seen a few times. The rearrangement uses TRBV7-3 and TRBJ2-2; 8 bases fit TRBD2. Germline-derived CDR1 and CDR2 are SGHTA and FQGTGA. The CDR3 contains 19 residues. With V trimmed by 1 base and J by 5 bases, 15 bases remained unmatched. The CDR3 is CASSLKGPTGGLLTGELFF. The CDR3 region has the DNA TGTGCCAGCAGCTTAAAGGGACCAACGGGGGGGCTTCTAACCGGGGAGCTGTTTTTT.

V usage is TRBV9 and J usage is TRBJ2-5, with a possible D match to TRBD1 (8 bases). This CDR3 spans 17 amino acids. Germline lookup yields CDR1 SGDLS and CDR2 YYNGEE. Trimming cost V 2 bases and J 1 base, with 18 bases left between them. CDR3 residues: CASSVWTGTNFQETQYF. CDR3 bases: TGTGCCAGCAGCGTTTGGACAGGGACTAACTTCCAAGAGACCCAGTACTTC.

J is TRBJ2-2 and V is TRBV2; weak D call: TRBD1 (5 bases). The germline V gene encodes CDR1 SNHLY and CDR2 FYNNEI. This CDR3 is 14 amino acids long. The V gene lost 4 bases and the J gene lost 4 bases, with 10 bases spanning the gap. The CDR3 region is CASSVVRGTGELFF. DNA of the CDR3: TGTGCCAGCAGTGTTGTAAGGGGCACCGGGGAGCTGTTTTTT.

The chain is built from TRBV5-1 and TRBJ1-4; D is unresolved. The CDR3 loop spans 15 amino acids. Trimming pared 2 bases from V and 8 bases from J, leaving 16 bases between. Germline V CDR1 and CDR2: SGHRS, YFSETQ. The CDR3, as DNA: TGCGCCAGCAGCTTCAGCGGATTCGTTGAAGAAAAACTGTTTTTT. This translates into CASSFSGFVEEKLFF.